The 32 T cell receptor beta chains in this list originate from one sample, sequenced in a study of blood T cell repertoires in COVID-19 (dated by TCRdb to 2020 to 2022). Receptor amplification or capture employed the immunoSEQ multiplex PCR assay. TCRdb carries this immuneACCESS record with in-frame sequences only. Its versions omit some clonotypes, under half of them owing to an unresolved V gene in the studies checked, with the rest unexplained. For this sample the table gives about 210,000 clones, of which about 92% were detected only once. Of the sample, 0.95% to 1.5% is held by the ten largest clones. Sequencing was carried out using peripheral blood. Every receptor here comes from a man aged 30 to 39 with acute or convalescent COVID-19.

The gene calls are TRBV27 and TRBJ2-3; no definite D call. The CDR3 spans 13 residues. Germline V gene data show CDR1 as MNHEY and CDR2 as SMNVEV (reference sequence). Trimming removed 3 bases at V and 5 bases at J, with 9 bases between. The CDR3 DNA is TGTGCCAGCAGTTTTCTATTTGGAGATACGCAGTATTTT. Translation: CASSFLFGDTQYF.

The chain combines TRBV7-2 with TRBJ2-7, with D maybe TRBD2 (7 bases). V shed 3 bases and J shed 4 bases, with 16 bases lying between them. Per the germline V gene, CDR1 is SGHTA and CDR2 is FQGNSA. The CDR3 totals 15 residues. CDR3 in DNA: TGTGCCAGCAGCTTGTCCGGGGCGGGGGCATACGAGCAGTACTTC. It encodes CASSLSGAGAYEQYF.

The chain couples TRBV6-5 to TRBJ1-1; D uncertain. This CDR3 is built from 16 residues. Deletions cut 0 bases from V and 0 bases from J, with 11 bases between. The germline V gene encodes CDR1 MNHEY and CDR2 SVGAGI. CDR3 protein: CASSYSYGRMNTEAFF. The CDR3 DNA reads as TGTGCCAGCAGTTACTCATACGGGAGGATGAACACTGAAGCTTTCTTT.

This clone has ten or more counts. This sequence joins TRBV2 and TRBJ2-7; D perhaps matches TRBD1 (6 bases). There are 13 residues in the CDR3. Between the trimmed V and J ends, which lost 2 bases and 4 bases, there was a span of 9 bases. Germline CDR1 SNHLY, CDR2 FYNNEI. CDR3 loop: CASSEQGRYEQYF. The CDR3 coding sequence is TGTGCCAGCAGTGAACAGGGGCGGTACGAGCAGTACTTC.

The V gene is TRBV10-3, the J gene TRBJ1-2; maybe TRBD1 (5 bases). Germline loops: CDR1 ENHRY, CDR2 SYGVKD. This CDR3 comprises 14 residues. Trimming removed 3 bases from V and 4 bases from J, with 12 bases in between. The CDR3 DNA reads TGTGCCATCAGTGAAAGGGGTAGCGGCTATGGCTACACCTTC. This encodes CAISERGSGYGYTF.

The J gene is TRBJ1-2, the V gene TRBV5-1; 7 bases map to TRBD1. The CDR3 totals 15 residues. V lost 0 bases to trimming and J lost 5 bases; unmatched junction nucleotides: 7. Germline V gene lookup returns CDR1 SGHRS and CDR2 YFSETQ. The CDR3 reads CASSLGQGIRYGYTF. The DNA of the CDR3 is TGCGCCAGCAGCTTGGGACAGGGTATTCGGTATGGCTACACCTTC.

This sequence joins TRBV25-1 and TRBJ1-2; D is unclear. V shed 3 bases and J shed 6 bases, with 5 bases lying between them. This CDR3 has 11 residues. CDR1 and CDR2 from the germline V gene are MGHDK and SYGVNS. For the CDR3, the DNA is TGTGCCAGCAGTGACTCTAATGGCTACACCTTC. Residues: CASSDSNGYTF.

This sequence joins TRBV4-1 and TRBJ1-5, with TRBD1 identical over 10 bases. Germline CDR1 reads MGHRA; CDR2 reads YSYEKL. Trimming at V came to 4 bases and at J to 6 bases, leaving 9 bases not matched to a gene. CDR3 length: 16 amino acids. As DNA, the CDR3 is TGCGCCAGCAGCCTGGTTCCGGACAGGGGGAGTCAGCCCCAGCATTTT. Protein: CASSLVPDRGSQPQHF.

CDR3 protein: CASRRGSTQYF. The CDR3 nucleotides read TGTGCCAGCAGACGAGGTAGTACGCAGTATTTT. The rearrangement uses TRBV11-2 and TRBJ2-3; no reliable D call. Germline CDR1 and CDR2: SGHAT and FQNNGV. CDR3 length: 11 amino acids. V lost 6 bases and J 8 bases, leaving 9 bases between the germline ends.

Turning to this clone: The junction does not match germline at one end; this may be a read error. CDR3 DNA: TGTGCTAGCAGCTCGGGACTAGCGGGAGCAGATACGCAGTATTTT. This sequence encodes CASSSGLAGADTQYF. This chain connects TRBV7-7 to TRBJ2-3; TRBD2 agrees at 14 bases. Germline loops: CDR1 SSHAT, CDR2 FNYEAQ (reference sequence). This CDR3 has 15 amino acids.

This chain uses TRBV28 with TRBJ2-7, with 7 bases fitting TRBD1. This CDR3 has 14 residues. Germline V lookup: CDR1 MDHEN, CDR2 SYDVKM. Germline trimming cut 5 bases from V and 3 bases from J; bases unmatched to any gene: 7. CDR3 DNA sequence: TGTGCCAGCAGTCCCTCGCGACAGGGCTACGAGCAGTACTTC. Protein product: CASSPSRQGYEQYF.

The V call is TRBV20-1, the J call TRBJ1-1, with D unclear. V lost 4 bases and J 8 bases, leaving 11 bases between the germline ends. Germline CDR1 reads DFQATT; CDR2 reads SNEGSKA (reference sequence). The CDR3 is made up of 11 amino acids. CDR3 loop: CSAKQRLEAFF. The CDR3 coding sequence is TGCAGTGCTAAACAGCGGTTGGAAGCTTTCTTT.

V usage is TRBV19 and J usage is TRBJ2-7; 9 positions agree with TRBD1. The V segment lost 6 bases and the J segment 2 bases; nucleotides outside the gene matches: 8. Looked up from germline, CDR1 is LNHDA and CDR2 is SQIVND (reference sequence). This CDR3 region has 15 residues. The CDR3 bases are TGTGCCAGTAGCAAAACCGGGACAGGGCCCTACGAGCAGTACTTC. It translates to CASSKTGTGPYEQYF.

This clone has more than one count but fewer than ten. This chain uses TRBV5-1 with TRBJ2-3; D not certain. Per germline, CDR1 SGHRS and CDR2 YFSETQ. V dropped 4 bases and J dropped 5 bases, with 8 bases sitting between them. The CDR3 consists of 12 residues. In DNA, the CDR3 is TGCGCCAGCAGCAAGCCCGGAGATACGCAGTATTTT. This codes for CASSKPGDTQYF.

This chain links TRBV19 with TRBJ1-1; a weak D match, TRBD1 (5 bases). The V end lost 6 bases, the J end lost 2 bases, and 10 bases lay between the germline ends. This CDR3 is built from 13 residues. In germline, CDR1 is LNHDA, CDR2 SQIVND (reference sequence). CDR3 bases: TGTGCCAGTAGGCTAGGGGTAAACACTGAAGCTTTCTTT. Its protein is CASRLGVNTEAFF.

CDR3 coding DNA: TGTGCCAGCAGTTTCCGGGGGGCCTCCTACGAGCAGTACTTC. It codes for CASSFRGASYEQYF. V usage is TRBV3-1 (or the pseudogene TRBV3-2) and J usage is TRBJ2-7, with D tentatively TRBD2 (7 bases). Trimming left V 6 bases short and J 0 bases short, with 12 bases between. The CDR3 loop spans 14 amino acids. Germline V lookup: CDR1 LGHDT, CDR2 YNNKEL (reference sequence).

The chain employs TRBV19 and TRBJ1-2, with 7 bases fitting TRBD1. The CDR3 length is 12 residues. V trimming: 6 bases; J trimming: 12 bases; junction bases outside the gene matches: 10. The germline CDR1 and CDR2 sequences are LNHDA and SQIVND (reference sequence). CDR3 in amino acids: CASRGEDRRNTF. DNA for the CDR3: TGTGCCAGTAGAGGAGAGGACAGGCGGAACACCTTC.

On this clone itself: At one end the junction does not follow the germline gene, possibly because of a read error. The rearrangement joins TRBV7-7 to TRBJ2-2, with D possibly being TRBD1 (6 bases). Germline CDR1 is SSHAT and CDR2 is FNYEAQ (reference sequence). The CDR3 extends over 14 amino acids. The chain's CDR3 is CASSYTRGSGELFF. The CDR3, as DNA: TGTGCTAGCAGCTATACCAGGGGATCCGGGGAGCTGTTTTTT.

This chain connects TRBV7-6 to TRBJ2-1, with D perhaps matching TRBD2 (6 bases). The CDR3 has 15 amino acids. Germline V lookup: CDR1 SGHVS, CDR2 FNYEAQ. Trimming pared 0 bases from V and 6 bases from J, leaving 12 bases between. The CDR3 loop reads CASSLAGTSFNEQFF. The DNA for the CDR3 is TGTGCCAGCAGCTTAGCTGGGACTTCATTCAATGAGCAGTTCTTC.

The DNA for the CDR3 is TGTGCCAGCAGCCTAAGCGGATACAATCAGCCCCAGCATTTT. Translating gives CASSLSGYNQPQHF. This chain links TRBV14 with TRBJ1-5; the D is unclear. Germline values: CDR1 SGHDN, CDR2 FVKESK. Between the trimmed V and J ends, which lost 4 bases and 3 bases, there was a span of 10 bases. The CDR3 runs to 14 residues.

This clone is a singleton in its sample. This sequence joins TRBV11-2 and TRBJ2-7; 8 bases match TRBD2. V trimming: 5 bases; J trimming: 4 bases; junction bases outside the gene matches: 10. Germline V CDR1 and CDR2: SGHAT, FQNNGV. The CDR3 runs 15 residues. The DNA for the CDR3 is TGTGCCAGCAGCCAGGTTCCTAGCGGGTTTTACGAGCAGTACTTC. Translation gives CASSQVPSGFYEQYF.

This chain links TRBV6-5 with TRBJ1-4; D gene ambiguous. The CDR3 spans 15 residues. V dropped 9 bases and J dropped 8 bases, with 22 bases sitting between them. Looked up from germline, CDR1 is MNHEY and CDR2 is SVGAGI. CDR3 bases: TGTGCCAGTAAAAGAGTGAGGGAGGGAGGAGAAAAACTGTTTTTT. This codes for CASKRVREGGEKLFF.

J is TRBJ1-3 and V is TRBV15; D not resolved. CDR3 length equals 16 residues. V was clipped by 2 bases and J by 1 base, with 12 bases between them. Germline CDR1 is LNHNV and CDR2 is YYDKDF (reference sequence). Here the CDR3 reads CATSRRSKQSGNTIYF. In DNA form, the CDR3 reads TGTGCCACCAGCAGACGGAGTAAGCAATCTGGAAACACCATATATTTT.

The chain combines TRBV6-5 with TRBJ2-3; D may be TRBD2 (5 bases). The germline V and J ends were trimmed by 0 bases and 3 bases, with 10 bases remaining between them. Germline lookup yields CDR1 MNHEY and CDR2 SVGAGI. The CDR3 extends over 15 amino acids. The CDR3 here is CASSYSGSVTDTQYF. The CDR3 DNA reads as TGTGCCAGCAGTTACTCGGGTAGCGTGACAGATACGCAGTATTTT.

This sequence joins TRBV28 and TRBJ2-2, with TRBD1 identical over 7 bases. The CDR3 totals 15 residues. Trimming removed 6 bases from V and 4 bases from J; junction bases left unmatched: 8. Germline CDR1 reads MDHEN; CDR2 reads SYDVKM. Here the CDR3 reads CASSPDRATTGELFF. The CDR3 DNA sequence: TGTGCCAGCAGCCCCGACAGGGCAACCACCGGGGAGCTGTTTTTT.

This chain uses TRBV28 with TRBJ2-4, with D uncertain. From germline, CDR1 is MDHEN and CDR2 SYDVKM. Trimming removed 3 bases at V and 3 bases at J, with 9 bases between. The CDR3 totals 14 residues. CDR3 in amino acids: CASSFQRGKNIQYF. The CDR3 DNA reads as TGTGCCAGCAGTTTTCAGAGAGGCAAAAACATTCAGTACTTC.

This rearrangement joins TRBV28 to TRBJ1-5; 9 bases are a match to TRBD1. V shed 6 bases, J shed 6 bases, and the junction held 9 bases outside the gene matches. Germline V gives CDR1 MDHEN, CDR2 SYDVKM. The CDR3 spans 15 residues. As DNA, the CDR3 is TGTGCCAGCAGCCTAGGGACAGGGTATACTCAGCCCCAGCATTTT. Encoded protein: CASSLGTGYTQPQHF.

The chain combines TRBV7-3 with TRBJ1-3; 9 nucleotides align to TRBD1. Germline V gene sequence: CDR1 SGHTA, CDR2 FQGTGA. The ends lost 4 bases at V and 1 base at J; junction bases unmatched: 2. This CDR3 spans 15 amino acids. DNA of the CDR3: TGTGCCAGCAGCTCCGGGACAGGGTCTGGAAACACCATATATTTT. It translates to CASSSGTGSGNTIYF.

V is TRBV30 and J is TRBJ1-2; D is unclear. CDR1 and CDR2 (germline): GTSNPN, SVGIG (reference sequence). V was trimmed by 0 bases and J by 8 bases, leaving 13 bases between them. The CDR3 is 13 amino acids. CDR3 coding DNA: TGTGCCTGGAGTGTAAAAGGAGCTTGGGGCTACACCTTC. It encodes CAWSVKGAWGYTF.

This chain links TRBV30 with TRBJ1-3; D perhaps matches TRBD1 (5 bases). Germline CDR1 GTSNPN, CDR2 SVGIG (reference sequence). The CDR3 length is 11 residues. The ends were cut back, 8 bases at V and 8 bases at J, with 13 bases in the middle. The CDR3 sequence is CATGGVYTIYF. The CDR3 DNA reads as TGTGCCACCGGGGGTGTGTACACCATATATTTT. Drawing the rest from reference TRBV30 and TRBJ1-3, the complete variable domain is SQTIHQWPATLVQPVGSPLSLECTVEGTSNPNLYWYRQAAGRGLQLLFYSVGIGQISSEVPQNLSASRPQDRQFILSSKKLLLSDSGFYLCATGGVYTIYFGEGSWLTVV.

V usage is TRBV28 and J usage is TRBJ1-3; D call uncertain. From germline, CDR1 is MDHEN and CDR2 SYDVKM. The CDR3 covers 11 residues. V was pared by 6 bases and J by 11 bases, with 11 bases between. The CDR3 protein is CASRQASAIYF. The CDR3 DNA reads as TGTGCCAGCAGACAAGCGTCAGCCATATATTTT.

The genes are TRBV7-9 and TRBJ2-3; 8 bases line up with TRBD2. From germline, CDR1 is SEHNR and CDR2 FQNEAQ (reference sequence). Losses at the gene ends were 5 bases for V and 0 bases for J; bases not matched to a gene: 7. The CDR3 consists of 16 residues. The CDR3 sequence: CASSPGRGDSTDTQYF. The CDR3 region has the DNA TGTGCCAGCAGCCCAGGGCGGGGGGACAGCACAGATACGCAGTATTTT.